This TCR beta chain is drawn from a study of Ad26.COV2.S vaccination and SARS-CoV-2 variants. About the study: Intramuscular Ad26.COV2.S at 5x10^10 or 1x10^11 viral particles. Study findings and constraints: Ad26.COV2.S recipients had broader spike-specific TCRs (P = 0.0014).

Treatment specified: around 19 received Ad26.COV2.S at low or high dose, single or two shots; 5 received placebo; per-sample allocation not given. Material that was analyzed had been drawn on day 63 after the first vaccine or placebo injection. A Boston donor was an adult aged 18-55 years. Libraries were prepared by immunoSEQ multiplex PCR; TCRdb keeps only in-frame clonotypes and omits some of them. The sample contains 440,000 or so clones, over 80% of which appear only once. Concerning this clone itself: As yet, its antigen is unknown.

This sequence was found in a person between 18 and 65 years old who received the Ad26.COV2.S COVID-19 vaccine or a placebo. Sequences were derived from peripheral blood, sampled in a trial of Ad26.COV2.S vaccine versus placebo.

CDR3 bases: TGTGCCAGCAGCGACCCGTCAGGTGGGGTGAACACTGAAGCTTTCTTT. Its protein is CASSDPSGGVNTEAFF. The gene calls are TRBV9 and TRBJ1-1; D is undetermined. Trimming removed 3 bases from V and 0 bases from J, with 15 bases in between. In germline, CDR1 is SGDLS, CDR2 YYNGEE. The CDR3 loop spans 16 amino acids. The complete variable domain, with remaining parts taken from reference TRBV9 and TRBJ1-1, reads DSGVTQTPKHLITATGQRVTLRCSPRSGDLSVYWYQQSLDQGLQFLIQYYNGEERAKGNILERFSAQQFPDLHSELNLSSLELGDSALYFCASSDPSGGVNTEAFFGQGTRLTVV.